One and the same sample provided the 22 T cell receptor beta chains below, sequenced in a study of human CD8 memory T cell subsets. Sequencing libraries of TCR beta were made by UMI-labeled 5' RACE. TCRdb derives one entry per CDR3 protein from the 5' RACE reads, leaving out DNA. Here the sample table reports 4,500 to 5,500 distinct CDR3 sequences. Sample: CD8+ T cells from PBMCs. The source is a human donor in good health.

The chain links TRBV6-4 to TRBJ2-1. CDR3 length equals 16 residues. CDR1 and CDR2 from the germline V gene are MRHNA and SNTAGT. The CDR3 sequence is CASSDSGLGSGDEQFF.

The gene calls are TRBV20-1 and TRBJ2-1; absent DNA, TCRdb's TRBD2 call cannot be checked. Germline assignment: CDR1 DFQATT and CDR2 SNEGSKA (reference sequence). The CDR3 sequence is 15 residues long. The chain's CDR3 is CSASSGRAGSDEQFF.

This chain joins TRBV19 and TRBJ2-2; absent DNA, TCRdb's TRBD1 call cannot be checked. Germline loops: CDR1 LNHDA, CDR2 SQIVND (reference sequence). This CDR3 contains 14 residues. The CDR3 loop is CASSPPVETGELFF.

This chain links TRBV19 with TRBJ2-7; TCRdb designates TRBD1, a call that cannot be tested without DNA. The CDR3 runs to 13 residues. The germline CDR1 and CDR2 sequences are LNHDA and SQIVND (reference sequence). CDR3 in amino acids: CATSGVEPYEQYF. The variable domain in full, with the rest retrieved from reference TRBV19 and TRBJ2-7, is DGGITQSPKYLFRKEGQNVTLSCEQNLNHDAMYWYRQDPGQGLRLIYYSQIVNDFQKGDIAEGYSVSREKKESFPLTVTSAQKNPTAFYLCATSGVEPYEQYFGPGTRLTVT.

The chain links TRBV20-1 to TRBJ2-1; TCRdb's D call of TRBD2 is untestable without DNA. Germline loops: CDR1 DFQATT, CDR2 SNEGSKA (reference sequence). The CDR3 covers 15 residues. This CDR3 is CSASPPGRSYNEQFF.

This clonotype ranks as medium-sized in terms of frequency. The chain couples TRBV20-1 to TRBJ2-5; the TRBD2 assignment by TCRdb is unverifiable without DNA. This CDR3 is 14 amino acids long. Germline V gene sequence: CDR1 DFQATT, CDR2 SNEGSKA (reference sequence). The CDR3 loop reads CSARDGGPEETQYF.

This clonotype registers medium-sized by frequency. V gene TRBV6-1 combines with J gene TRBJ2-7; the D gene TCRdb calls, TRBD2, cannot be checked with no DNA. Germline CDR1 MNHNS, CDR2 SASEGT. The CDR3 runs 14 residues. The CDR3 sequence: CASSEAGEAYEQYF.

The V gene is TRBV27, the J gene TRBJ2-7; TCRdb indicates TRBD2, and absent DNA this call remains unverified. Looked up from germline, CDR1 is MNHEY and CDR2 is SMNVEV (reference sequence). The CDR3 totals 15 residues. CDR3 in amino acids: CASSSRTSGGLVQYF.

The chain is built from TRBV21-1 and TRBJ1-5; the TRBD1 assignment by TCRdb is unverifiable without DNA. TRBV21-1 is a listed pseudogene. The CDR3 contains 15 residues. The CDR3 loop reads CASSLVGQGNQPQHF.

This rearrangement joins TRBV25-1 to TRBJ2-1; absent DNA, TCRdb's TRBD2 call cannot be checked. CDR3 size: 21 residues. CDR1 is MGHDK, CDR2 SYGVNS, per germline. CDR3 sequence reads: CASSEYVSAGEKISSYNEQFF.

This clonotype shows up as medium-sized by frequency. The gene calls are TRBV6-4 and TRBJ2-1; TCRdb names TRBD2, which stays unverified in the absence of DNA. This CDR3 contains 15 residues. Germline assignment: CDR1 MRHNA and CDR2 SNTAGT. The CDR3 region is CASSGTSGPYNEQFF.

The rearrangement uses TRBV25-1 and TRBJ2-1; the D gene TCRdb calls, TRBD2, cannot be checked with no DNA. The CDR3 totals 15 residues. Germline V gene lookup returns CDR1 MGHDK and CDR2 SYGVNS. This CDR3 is CASSSDSGSGNEQFF.

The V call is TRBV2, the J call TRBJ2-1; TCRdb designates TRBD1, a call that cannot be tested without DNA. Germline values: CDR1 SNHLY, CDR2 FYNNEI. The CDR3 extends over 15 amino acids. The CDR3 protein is CASSEGALVYNEQFF.

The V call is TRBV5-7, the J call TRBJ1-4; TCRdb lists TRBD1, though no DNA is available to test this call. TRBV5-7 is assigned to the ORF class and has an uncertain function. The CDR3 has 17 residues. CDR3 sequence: CASSLYTDRTTNEKLFF.

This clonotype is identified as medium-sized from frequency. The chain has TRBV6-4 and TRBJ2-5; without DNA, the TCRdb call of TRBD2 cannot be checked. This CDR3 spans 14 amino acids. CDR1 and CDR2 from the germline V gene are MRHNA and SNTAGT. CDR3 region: CASSDSVGGETQYF.

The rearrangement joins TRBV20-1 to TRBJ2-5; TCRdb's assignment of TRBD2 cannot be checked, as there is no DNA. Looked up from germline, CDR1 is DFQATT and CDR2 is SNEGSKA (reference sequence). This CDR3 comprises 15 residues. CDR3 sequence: CSARQLAGALETQYF.

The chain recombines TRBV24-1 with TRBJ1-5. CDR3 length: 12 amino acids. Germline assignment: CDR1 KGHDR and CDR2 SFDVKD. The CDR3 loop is CATSSGPRPQHF.

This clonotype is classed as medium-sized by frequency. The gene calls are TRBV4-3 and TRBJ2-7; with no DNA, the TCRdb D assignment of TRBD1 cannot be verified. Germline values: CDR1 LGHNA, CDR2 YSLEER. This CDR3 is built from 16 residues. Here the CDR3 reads CASSQEGGTGANEQYF.

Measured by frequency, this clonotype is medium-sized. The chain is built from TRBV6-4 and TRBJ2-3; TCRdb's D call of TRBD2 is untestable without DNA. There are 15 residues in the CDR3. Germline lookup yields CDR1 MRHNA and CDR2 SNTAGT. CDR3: CASSDSNLPTDTQYF.

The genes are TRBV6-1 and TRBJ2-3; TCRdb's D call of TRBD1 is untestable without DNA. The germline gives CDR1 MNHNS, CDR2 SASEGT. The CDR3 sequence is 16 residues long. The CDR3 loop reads CASSGASGQGADTQYF.

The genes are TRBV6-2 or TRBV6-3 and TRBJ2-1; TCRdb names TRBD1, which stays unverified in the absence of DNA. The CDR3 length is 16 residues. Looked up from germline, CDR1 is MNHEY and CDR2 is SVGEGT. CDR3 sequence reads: CASSSAGVFLNNEQFF.

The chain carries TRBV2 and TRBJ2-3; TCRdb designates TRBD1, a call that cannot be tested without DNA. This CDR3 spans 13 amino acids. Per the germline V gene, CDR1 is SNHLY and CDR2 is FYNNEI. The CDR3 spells CASSPGVRDTQYF.